This entry features one T cell receptor (beta chain) sequence. Recruits, aged roughly 18 to 89 years, lived in approximately 26 US areas. The CDR3 covers 18 residues. The V segment lost 1 base and the J segment 1 base; nucleotides outside the gene matches: 9. Germline CDR1 and CDR2: PRHDT and FYEKMQ (reference sequence). Profiled with immunoSEQ multiplex PCR; TCRdb holds only in-frame clones, not every one. The table includes around 300,000 clones, just under 90% detected once. This sample stems from a study of blood T cell repertoires in COVID-19. Study as a whole: The samples span acute and convalescent COVID-19 from the United States, Italy and Spain.

The chain joins TRBV13 to TRBJ2-3; 9 bases fit TRBD2. Sequenced sample: PBMCs or T cells enriched from blood (not recorded which). The receptor's source is a woman aged 30 to 39 who had recovered from COVID-19. The CDR3 spells CASSLEPLAGARTDTQYF. In nucleotides, the CDR3 is TGTGCCAGCAGCTTAGAGCCGTTAGCGGGAGCCCGCACAGATACGCAGTATTTT.